Listed below are T cell receptor beta chains from one sample, sequenced in a study of early T cells in non-severe SARS-CoV-2 infection. TCRdb ran MiXCR on the 5' RACE reads and lists one entry per CDR3 protein. The profile covers more than 65,000 distinct CDR3 sequences, with about 13% appearing a single time and around 4.8% taken by the ten largest. Sequencing used whole blood. The receptor source for this set is an adult who was a healthcare worker with PCR-confirmed SARS-CoV-2 infection or an uninfected control (not recorded which). The CDR3 runs from the conserved cysteine through the conserved F or W. D genes are given only for firm matches. Clone size, where shown, is once, few, many, or a class for clones that have expanded.

D: TRBD2
J: TRBJ2-3
V: TRBV7-3
size: NA
DNA: TGTGCCAGCAGCTTAAACGGCCAGACTAGCCAGAAAGGAGATACGCAGTATTTT
CDR3: CASSLNGQTSQKGDTQYF

D: NA
J: TRBJ2-2
V: TRBV3-1
size: NA
DNA: TGTGCCAGCAGCGGATCCGGGGAGCTGTTTTTT
CDR3: CASSGSGELFF

D: TRBD2
J: TRBJ2-3
V: TRBV11-2
size: few
DNA: TGTGCCAGCAGCAGAACTAGCGGGGGGGCGCGCACAGATACGCAGTATTTT
CDR3: CASSRTSGGARTDTQYF

D: NA
J: TRBJ1-2
V: TRBV12-5
size: NA
DNA: TGTGCTAGTGGTTTTGGGAGTTCATGGGCCTACACCTTC
CDR3: CASGFGSSWAYTF

D: NA
J: TRBJ1-1
V: TRBV11-2
size: once
DNA: TGTGTCAGCAGCTTAAGGATGATGGGCACTGAAGCTTTCTTT
CDR3: CVSSLRMMGTEAFF

D: TRBD2
J: TRBJ2-1
V: TRBV7-9
size: few
DNA: TGTGCCAGCATGGGAGCTAGCGGGGACAATGAGCAGTTCTTC
CDR3: CASMGASGDNEQFF

D: NA
J: TRBJ1-2
V: TRBV6-6
size: NA
DNA: TGTGCCAGCAGCCCCTTCTATGGCTACACCTTC
CDR3: CASSPFYGYTF

D: TRBD1
J: TRBJ2-7
V: TRBV20-1
size: many
DNA: TGCAGTGCTAGAGAGGACAGGGAGCAGTACTTC
CDR3: CSAREDREQYF

D: TRBD2
J: TRBJ2-1
V: TRBV29-1
size: many
DNA: TGCAGCGTTGTAGTCACTAGCGGGAGGGGGTTGTTCTTC
CDR3: CSVVVTSGRGLFF

D: NA
J: TRBJ2-4
V: TRBV6-5
size: many
DNA: TGTGCCAGCAGTTCCGGATTAAGGCTAGCCAAAAACATTCAGTACTTC
CDR3: CASSSGLRLAKNIQYF

D: NA
J: TRBJ2-1
V: TRBV7-9
size: NA
DNA: TGTGCCAGCAGCCGTTCGGATGAGCAGTTCTTC
CDR3: CASSRSDEQFF

D: NA
J: TRBJ2-5
V: TRBV24-1
size: many
DNA: TGTGCCACCAGCACACCGGGACAAGACCAAGAGACCCAGTACTTC
CDR3: CATSTPGQDQETQYF

D: NA
J: TRBJ2-3
V: TRBV29-1
size: many
DNA: TGCAGCGCTGGTACAGATACGCAGTATTTT
CDR3: CSAGTDTQYF

D: NA
J: TRBJ1-6
V: TRBV5-1
size: NA
DNA: TGCGCCAGCAGCTTGCGGCAGGTTGGATCACCCCTCCACTTT
CDR3: CASSLRQVGSPLHF

D: TRBD1
J: TRBJ1-1
V: TRBV5-4
size: NA
DNA: TGTGCCAGCAGCTTACCGGGACAGGACTACACTGAAGCTTTCTTT
CDR3: CASSLPGQDYTEAFF